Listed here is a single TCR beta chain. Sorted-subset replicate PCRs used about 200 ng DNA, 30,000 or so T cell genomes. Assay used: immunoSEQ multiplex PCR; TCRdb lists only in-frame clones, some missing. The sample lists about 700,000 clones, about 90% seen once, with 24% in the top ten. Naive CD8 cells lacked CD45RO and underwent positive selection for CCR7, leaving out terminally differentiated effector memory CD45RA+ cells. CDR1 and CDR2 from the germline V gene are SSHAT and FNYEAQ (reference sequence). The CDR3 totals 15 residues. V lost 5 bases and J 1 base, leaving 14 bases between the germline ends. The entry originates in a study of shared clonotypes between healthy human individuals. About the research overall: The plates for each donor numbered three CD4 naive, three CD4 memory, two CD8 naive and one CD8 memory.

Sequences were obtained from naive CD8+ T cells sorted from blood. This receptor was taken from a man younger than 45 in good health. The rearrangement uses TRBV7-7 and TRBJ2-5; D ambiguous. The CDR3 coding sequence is TGTGCCAGCAGCCCCGCGGTTGCGATCCAAGAGACCCAGTACTTC. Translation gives CASSPAVAIQETQYF.